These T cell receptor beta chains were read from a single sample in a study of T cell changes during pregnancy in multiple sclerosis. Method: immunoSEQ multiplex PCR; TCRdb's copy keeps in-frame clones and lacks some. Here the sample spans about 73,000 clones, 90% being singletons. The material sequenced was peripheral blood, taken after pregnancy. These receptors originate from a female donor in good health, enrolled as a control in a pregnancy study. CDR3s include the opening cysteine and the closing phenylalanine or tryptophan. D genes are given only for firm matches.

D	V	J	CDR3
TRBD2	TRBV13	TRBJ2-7	CASSSRTSARYEQYF
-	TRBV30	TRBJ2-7	CARLDRRTYEQYF
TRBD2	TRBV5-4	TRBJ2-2	CASSSSGGGATGELFF
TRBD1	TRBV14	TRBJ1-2	CASSQSGQGARGYTF
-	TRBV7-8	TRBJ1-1	CASSTFGAANTEAFF
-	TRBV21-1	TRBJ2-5	CASPKGLAGGGETQYF
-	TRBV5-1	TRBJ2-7	CASSLQPSGEQYF
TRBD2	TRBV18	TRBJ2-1	CASSPNFGGVSYNEQFF
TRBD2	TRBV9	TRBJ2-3	CASSEGLADTQYF
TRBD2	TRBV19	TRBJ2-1	CASSIDPPGTSGYNEQFF
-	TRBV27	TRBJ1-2	CASSPTRVYGYTF
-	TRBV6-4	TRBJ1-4	CASSENGGAGEKLFF
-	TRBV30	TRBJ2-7	CAWSGVARSSYEQYF
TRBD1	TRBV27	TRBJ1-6	CASSRGQASPLHF
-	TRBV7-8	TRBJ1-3	CASSLVEGDISGNTIYF
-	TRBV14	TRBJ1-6	CASSQTGINSPLHF
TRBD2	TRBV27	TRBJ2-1	CASSFLGLAGAGNEQFF
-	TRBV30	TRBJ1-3	CAWRTHRRQTTHSGNTIYF